A selection of T cell receptor beta chains follows, all from one sample in a study of blood T cell repertoires in COVID-19. TCRdb's table, derived via immunoSEQ multiplex PCR, lists solely in-frame clones and lacks some. This table has around 160,000 clones, 82% appearing once. Sequencing used peripheral blood. These receptors were taken from a human donor with acute or convalescent COVID-19. The donor label of this sample is uncertain. Each CDR3 is given with its conserved first and last residue. A D gene is named only where the DNA matches it firmly. Clone size appears in some rows only: once, few, many, or a class for an expanded clone.

clone size: .; D gene: .; V gene: TRBV7-8; J gene: TRBJ1-1; CDR3 protein: CASSLRTVLGTEAFF; CDR3 DNA: TGTGCCAGCAGCTTAAGGACAGTCCTAGGGACTGAAGCTTTCTTT
clone size: .; D gene: .; V gene: TRBV5-1; J gene: TRBJ1-4; CDR3 protein: CASSLGHRDTSEKLFF; CDR3 DNA: TGCGCCAGCAGCTTGGGCCACCGGGACACCTCTGAAAAACTGTTTTTT
clone size: .; D gene: .; V gene: TRBV13; J gene: TRBJ1-2; CDR3 protein: CASTRRGADGYTF; CDR3 DNA: TGTGCCAGCACCAGGCGGGGGGCGGATGGCTACACCTTC
clone size: .; D gene: TRBD1; V gene: TRBV19; J gene: TRBJ2-7; CDR3 protein: CASSIFTGAYEQYF; CDR3 DNA: TGTGCCAGTAGTATATTTACAGGGGCCTACGAGCAGTACTTC
clone size: .; D gene: .; V gene: TRBV5-1; J gene: TRBJ2-4; CDR3 protein: CASSLGRSGENQYF; CDR3 DNA: TGCGCCAGCAGCTTGGGGCGGTCGGGGGAAAATCAGTACTTC
clone size: .; D gene: TRBD1; V gene: TRBV19; J gene: TRBJ2-7; CDR3 protein: CATGGQGEYEQYF; CDR3 DNA: TGTGCCACAGGGGGACAGGGAGAGTACGAGCAGTACTTC
clone size: .; D gene: .; V gene: TRBV18; J gene: TRBJ1-1; CDR3 protein: CASSPRGIEAFF; CDR3 DNA: TGTGCCAGCTCACCACGAGGAATTGAAGCTTTCTTT
clone size: .; D gene: .; V gene: TRBV6-4; J gene: TRBJ1-1; CDR3 protein: CASSAFLNTEAFF; CDR3 DNA: TGTGCCAGCAGTGCCTTCTTGAACACTGAAGCTTTCTTT
clone size: once; D gene: TRBD1; V gene: TRBV20-1; J gene: TRBJ2-1; CDR3 protein: CSASTDREYNEQFF; CDR3 DNA: TGCAGTGCTAGTACGGACAGGGAGTATAATGAGCAGTTCTTC
clone size: .; D gene: .; V gene: TRBV7-2; J gene: TRBJ1-5; CDR3 protein: CASSFAAEQPQHF; CDR3 DNA: TGTGCCAGCAGCTTTGCAGCGGAGCAGCCCCAGCATTTT
clone size: .; D gene: .; V gene: TRBV6-5; J gene: TRBJ1-5; CDR3 protein: CASRSYSNQPQHF; CDR3 DNA: TGTGCCAGCAGGAGTTATAGCAATCAGCCCCAGCATTTT
clone size: .; D gene: .; V gene: TRBV6-5; J gene: TRBJ2-2; CDR3 protein: CASSLAGRGELFF; CDR3 DNA: TGTGCCAGCAGTCTAGCAGGACGGGGGGAGCTGTTTTTT
clone size: .; D gene: .; V gene: TRBV5-4; J gene: TRBJ1-2; CDR3 protein: CASSLAGVSNYGYTF; CDR3 DNA: TGTGCCAGCAGCTTGGCCGGGGTTAGTAACTATGGCTACACCTTC
clone size: .; D gene: .; V gene: TRBV10-2; J gene: TRBJ2-5; CDR3 protein: CASSEFGGANYF; CDR3 DNA: TGCGCCAGCAGTGAATTTGGGGGGGCAAATTACTTC
clone size: .; D gene: .; V gene: TRBV5-1; J gene: TRBJ2-1; CDR3 protein: CASSLYTLGDEQFF; CDR3 DNA: TGCGCCAGCAGCCTATATACTCTCGGAGATGAGCAGTTCTTC
clone size: .; D gene: .; V gene: TRBV6-5; J gene: TRBJ1-2; CDR3 protein: CAASATDNYGYTF; CDR3 DNA: TGTGCCGCGTCCGCCACAGATAACTATGGCTACACCTTC
clone size: medium-sized; D gene: .; V gene: TRBV30; J gene: TRBJ1-6; CDR3 protein: CAWSGTTTSPLHF; CDR3 DNA: TGTGCCTGGAGCGGGACAACTACTTCACCCCTCCACTTT
clone size: .; D gene: .; V gene: TRBV7-2; J gene: TRBJ1-6; CDR3 protein: CASSLAYAGLGSPLHF; CDR3 DNA: TGTGCCAGCAGCTTAGCCTATGCGGGTTTAGGGTCACCCCTCCACTTT
clone size: .; D gene: .; V gene: TRBV27; J gene: TRBJ1-2; CDR3 protein: CASSPGVGFNYGYTF; CDR3 DNA: TGTGCCAGCAGTCCCGGAGTCGGTTTTAACTATGGCTACACCTTC